This TCR beta chain was found in a study of blood T cell repertoires in COVID-19. The CDR3 spans 17 residues. The germline V gene has CDR1 KGHSH and CDR2 LQKENI. The germline V and J ends were trimmed by 1 base and 0 bases, with 16 bases remaining between them. Per the original methods: Quantification of nucleated cells was approximated via reference gene primer amplification. Here immunoSEQ multiplex PCR was the method, and the copy in TCRdb shows in-frame clones only, minus some. D and trimming come from the DNA, and the V and J calls and clone size come from that table. In the table there are approximately 130,000 clones, about 76% of which are singletons.

The V gene is TRBV18, the J gene TRBJ2-7; no reliable D call. The sequencing sample was made of peripheral blood. The TCR sequence derives from an elderly man with acute or convalescent COVID-19. Written as DNA, the CDR3 is TGTGCCAGCTCACCACGTATCCAGGAAGAAGACTCCTACGAGCAGTACTTC. Translating it yields CASSPRIQEEDSYEQYF.